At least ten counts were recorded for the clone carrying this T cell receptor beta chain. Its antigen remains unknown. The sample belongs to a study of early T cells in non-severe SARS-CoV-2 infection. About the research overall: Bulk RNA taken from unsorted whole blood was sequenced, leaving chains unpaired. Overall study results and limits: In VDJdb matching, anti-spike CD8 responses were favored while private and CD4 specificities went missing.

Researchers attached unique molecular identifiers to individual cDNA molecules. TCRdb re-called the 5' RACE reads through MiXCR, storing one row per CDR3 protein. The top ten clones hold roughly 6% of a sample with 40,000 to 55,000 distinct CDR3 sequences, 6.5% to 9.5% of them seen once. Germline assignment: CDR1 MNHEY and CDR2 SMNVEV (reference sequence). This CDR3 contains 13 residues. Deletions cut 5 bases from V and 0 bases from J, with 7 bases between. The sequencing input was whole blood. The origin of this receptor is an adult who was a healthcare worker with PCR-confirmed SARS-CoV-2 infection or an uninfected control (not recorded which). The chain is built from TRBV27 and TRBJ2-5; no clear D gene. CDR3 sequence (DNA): TGTGCCAGCAGTCCTCCAGACCAAGAGACCCAGTACTTC. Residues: CASSPPDQETQYF.